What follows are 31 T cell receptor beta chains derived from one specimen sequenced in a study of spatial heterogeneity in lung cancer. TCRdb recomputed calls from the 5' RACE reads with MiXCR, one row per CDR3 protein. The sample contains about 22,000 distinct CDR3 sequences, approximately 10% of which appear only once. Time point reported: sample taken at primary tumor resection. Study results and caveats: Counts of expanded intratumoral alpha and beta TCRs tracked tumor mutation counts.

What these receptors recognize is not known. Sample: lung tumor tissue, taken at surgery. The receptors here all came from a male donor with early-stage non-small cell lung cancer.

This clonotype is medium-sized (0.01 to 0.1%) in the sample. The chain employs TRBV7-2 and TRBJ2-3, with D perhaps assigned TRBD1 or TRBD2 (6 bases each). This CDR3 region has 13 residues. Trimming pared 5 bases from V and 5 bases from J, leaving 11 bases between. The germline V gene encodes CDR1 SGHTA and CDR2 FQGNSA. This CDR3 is CASSRGRQDTQYF. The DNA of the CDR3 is TGTGCCAGCAGCCGGGGGCGGCAAGATACGCAGTATTTT. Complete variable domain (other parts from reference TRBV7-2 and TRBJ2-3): GAGVSQSPSNKVTEKGKDVELRCDPISGHTALYWYRQSLGQGLEFLIYFQGNSAPDKSGLPSDRFSAERTGGSVSTLTIQRTQQEDSAVYLCASSRGRQDTQYFGPGTRLTVL.

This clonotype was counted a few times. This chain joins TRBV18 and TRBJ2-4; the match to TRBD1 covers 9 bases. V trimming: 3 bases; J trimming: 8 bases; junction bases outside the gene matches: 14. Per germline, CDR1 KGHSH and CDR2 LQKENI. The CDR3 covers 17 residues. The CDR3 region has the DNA TGTGCCAGCTCACCTCTCGTGACAGGGGGGGCTCAGGACATTCAGTACTTC. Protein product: CASSPLVTGGAQDIQYF.

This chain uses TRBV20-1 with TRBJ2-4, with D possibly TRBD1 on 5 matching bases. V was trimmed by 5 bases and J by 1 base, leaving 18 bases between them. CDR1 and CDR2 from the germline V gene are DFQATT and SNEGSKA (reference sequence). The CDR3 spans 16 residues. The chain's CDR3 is CSASRRDGSAKNIQYF. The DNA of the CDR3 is TGCAGTGCTTCGCGCAGGGATGGGTCGGCCAAAAACATTCAGTACTTC.

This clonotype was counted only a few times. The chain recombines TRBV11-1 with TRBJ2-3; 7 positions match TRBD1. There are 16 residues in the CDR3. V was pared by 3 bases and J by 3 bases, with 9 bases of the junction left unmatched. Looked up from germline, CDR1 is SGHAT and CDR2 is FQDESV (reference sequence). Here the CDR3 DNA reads TGTGCCAGCAGCTTTAGAGGCCGACAGGGAACAGATACGCAGTATTTT. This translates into CASSFRGRQGTDTQYF.

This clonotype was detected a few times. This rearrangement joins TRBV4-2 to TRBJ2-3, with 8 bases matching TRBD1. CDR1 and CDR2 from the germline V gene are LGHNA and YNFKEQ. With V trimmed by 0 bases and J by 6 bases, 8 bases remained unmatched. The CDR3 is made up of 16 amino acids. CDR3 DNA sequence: TGTGCCAGCAGCCAAGATAAAGGAGCAGGGGGCGATACGCAGTATTTT. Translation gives CASSQDKGAGGDTQYF.

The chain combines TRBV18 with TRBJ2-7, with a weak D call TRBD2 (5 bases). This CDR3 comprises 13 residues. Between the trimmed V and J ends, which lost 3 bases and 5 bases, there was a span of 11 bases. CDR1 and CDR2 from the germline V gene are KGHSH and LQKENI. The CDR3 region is CASSPRESHEQYF. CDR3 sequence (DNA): TGTGCCAGCTCACCGAGGGAGTCCCACGAGCAGTACTTC. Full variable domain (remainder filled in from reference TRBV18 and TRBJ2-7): NAGVMQNPRHLVRRRGQEARLRCSPMKGHSHVYWYRQLPEEGLKFMVYLQKENIIDESGMPKERFSAEFPKEGPSILRIQQVVRGDSAAYFCASSPRESHEQYFGPGTRLTVT.

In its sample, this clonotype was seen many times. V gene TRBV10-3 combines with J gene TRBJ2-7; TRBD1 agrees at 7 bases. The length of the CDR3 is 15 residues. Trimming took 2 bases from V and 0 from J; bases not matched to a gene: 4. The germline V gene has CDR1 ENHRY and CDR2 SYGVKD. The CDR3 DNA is TGTGCCATCAGTGAGAGGGGGACAGCCTCCTACGAGCAGTACTTC. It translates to CAISERGTASYEQYF.

The CDR3 DNA sequence: TGTGCCTGGAGGGAACCTAGCGGCTCCCAAGAGACCCAGTACTTC. Amino acids: CAWREPSGSQETQYF. The chain is built from TRBV30 and TRBJ2-5; 7 positions agree with TRBD2. The CDR3 sequence is 15 residues long. The V gene end was trimmed by 3 bases and the J gene end by 1 base; junction bases not matched to a gene: 8. Germline V gene sequence: CDR1 GTSNPN, CDR2 SVGIG (reference sequence).

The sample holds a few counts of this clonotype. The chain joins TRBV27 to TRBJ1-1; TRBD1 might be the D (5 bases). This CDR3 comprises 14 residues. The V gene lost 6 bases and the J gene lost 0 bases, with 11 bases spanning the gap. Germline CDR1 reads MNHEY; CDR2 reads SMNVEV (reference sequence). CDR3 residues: CASSRQPLNTEAFF. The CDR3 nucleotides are TGTGCCAGCAGCCGACAGCCGTTGAACACTGAAGCTTTCTTT.

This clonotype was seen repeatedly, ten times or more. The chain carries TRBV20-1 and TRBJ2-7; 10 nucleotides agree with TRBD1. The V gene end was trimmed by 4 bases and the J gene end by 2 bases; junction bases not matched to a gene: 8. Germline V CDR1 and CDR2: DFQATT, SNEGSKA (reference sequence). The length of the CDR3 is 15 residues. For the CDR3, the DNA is TGCAGTGCTAACCGACCGGGACAGGGGCCCTACGAGCAGTACTTC. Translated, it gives CSANRPGQGPYEQYF.

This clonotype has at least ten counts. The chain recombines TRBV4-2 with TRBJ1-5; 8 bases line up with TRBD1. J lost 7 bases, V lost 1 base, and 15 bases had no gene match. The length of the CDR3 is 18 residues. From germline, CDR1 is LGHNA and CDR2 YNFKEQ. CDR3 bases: TGTGCCAGCAGCCAAGTTTGGACAGGGATTCAAAGGGAGCAGCCCCAGCATTTT. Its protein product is CASSQVWTGIQREQPQHF.

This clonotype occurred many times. The CDR3 here is CASSYLASSYNEQFF. The CDR3 nucleotides are TGTGCCAGCAGTTACCTAGCCAGCTCCTACAATGAGCAGTTCTTC. The V and J genes are TRBV6-5 and TRBJ2-1; TRBD2 is a possible D gene (5 bases). The CDR3 runs 15 residues. CDR1 is MNHEY and CDR2 is SVGAGI in the germline V gene. V dropped 2 bases and J dropped 0 bases, with 8 bases sitting between them.

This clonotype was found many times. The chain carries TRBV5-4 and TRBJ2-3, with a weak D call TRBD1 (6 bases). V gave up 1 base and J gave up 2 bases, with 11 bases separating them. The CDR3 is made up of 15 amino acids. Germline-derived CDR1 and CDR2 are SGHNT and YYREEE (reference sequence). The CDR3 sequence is CASSLSQGNTDTQYF. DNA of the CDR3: TGTGCCAGCAGCTTGTCCCAGGGGAACACAGATACGCAGTATTTT.

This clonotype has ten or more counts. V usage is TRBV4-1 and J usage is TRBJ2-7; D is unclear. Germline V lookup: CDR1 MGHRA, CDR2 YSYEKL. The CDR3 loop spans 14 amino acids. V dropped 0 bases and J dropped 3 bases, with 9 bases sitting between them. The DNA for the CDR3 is TGCGCCAGCAGCCAAGATGAGCTTTACTACGAGCAGTACTTC. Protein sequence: CASSQDELYYEQYF.

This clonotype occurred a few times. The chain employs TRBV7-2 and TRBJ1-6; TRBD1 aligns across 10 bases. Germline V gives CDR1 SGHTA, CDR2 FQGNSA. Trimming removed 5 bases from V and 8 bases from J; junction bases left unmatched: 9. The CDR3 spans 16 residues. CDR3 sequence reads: CASSPYPGTGDSPLHF. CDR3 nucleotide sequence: TGTGCCAGCAGCCCTTATCCCGGGACAGGGGATTCACCCCTCCACTTT.

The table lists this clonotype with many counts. CDR3 bases: TGTGCCAGCAGCTTAAGGGCAGAATTAGAAGCTTTCTTT. Its translation: CASSLRAELEAFF. V and J are TRBV7-2 and TRBJ1-1, with D unclear. V lost 2 bases, J lost 8 bases, and 12 bases lay in between. The CDR3 consists of 13 residues. The germline V gene has CDR1 SGHTA and CDR2 FQGNSA.

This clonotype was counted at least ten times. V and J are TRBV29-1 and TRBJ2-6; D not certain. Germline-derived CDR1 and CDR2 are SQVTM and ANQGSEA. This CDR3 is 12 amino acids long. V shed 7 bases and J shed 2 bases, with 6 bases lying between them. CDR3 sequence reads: CSAITGANVLTF. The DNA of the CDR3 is TGCAGCGCTATAACTGGGGCCAACGTCCTGACTTTC.

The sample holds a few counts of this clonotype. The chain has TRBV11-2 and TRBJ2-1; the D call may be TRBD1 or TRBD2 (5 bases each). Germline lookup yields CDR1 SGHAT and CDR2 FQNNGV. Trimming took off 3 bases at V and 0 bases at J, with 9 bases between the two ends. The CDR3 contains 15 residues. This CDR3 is CASSFGTNSYNEQFF. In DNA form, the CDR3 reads TGTGCCAGCAGCTTCGGGACCAACTCCTACAATGAGCAGTTCTTC.

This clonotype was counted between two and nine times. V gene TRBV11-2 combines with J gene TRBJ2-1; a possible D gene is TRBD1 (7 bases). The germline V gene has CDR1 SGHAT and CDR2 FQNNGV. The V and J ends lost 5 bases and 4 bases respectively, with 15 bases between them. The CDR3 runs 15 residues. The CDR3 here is CASSQGGSQYNEQFF. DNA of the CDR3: TGTGCCAGCAGCCAGGGGGGATCTCAATACAATGAGCAGTTCTTC.

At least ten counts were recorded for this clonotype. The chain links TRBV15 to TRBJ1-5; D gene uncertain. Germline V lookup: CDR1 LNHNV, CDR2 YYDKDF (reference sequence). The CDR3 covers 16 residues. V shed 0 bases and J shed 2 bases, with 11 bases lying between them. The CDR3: CATSRDLPRGNQPQHF. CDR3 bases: TGTGCCACCAGCAGAGATTTACCAAGAGGCAATCAGCCCCAGCATTTT.

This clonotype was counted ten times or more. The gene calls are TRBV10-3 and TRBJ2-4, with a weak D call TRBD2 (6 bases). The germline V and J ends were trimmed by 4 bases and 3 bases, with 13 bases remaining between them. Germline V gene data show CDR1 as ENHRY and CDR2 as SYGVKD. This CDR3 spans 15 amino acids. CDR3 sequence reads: CAISATGSGKNIQYF. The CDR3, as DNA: TGTGCCATCAGTGCTACCGGGAGTGGCAAAAACATTCAGTACTTC.

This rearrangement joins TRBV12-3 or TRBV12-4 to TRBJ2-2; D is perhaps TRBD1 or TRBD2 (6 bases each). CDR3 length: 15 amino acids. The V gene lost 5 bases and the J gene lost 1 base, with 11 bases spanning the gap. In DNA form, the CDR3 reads TGTGCCAGCAGTGGCGCGGGACAGAACACCGGGGAGCTGTTTTTT. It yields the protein CASSGAGQNTGELFF.

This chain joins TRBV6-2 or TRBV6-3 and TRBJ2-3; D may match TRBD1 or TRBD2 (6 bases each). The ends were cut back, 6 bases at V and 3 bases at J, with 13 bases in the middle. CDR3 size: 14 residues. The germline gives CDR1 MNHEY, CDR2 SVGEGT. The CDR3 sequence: CASSGGAGTDTQYF. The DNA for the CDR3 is TGTGCCAGCAGCGGGGGCGCTGGGACAGATACGCAGTATTTT.

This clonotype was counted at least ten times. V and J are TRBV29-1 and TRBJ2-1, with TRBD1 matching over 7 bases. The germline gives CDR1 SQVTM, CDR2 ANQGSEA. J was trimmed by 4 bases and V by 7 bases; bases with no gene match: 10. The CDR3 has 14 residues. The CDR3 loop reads CSGQGDHKYNEQFF. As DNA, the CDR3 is TGCAGCGGACAGGGTGACCATAAATACAATGAGCAGTTCTTC.

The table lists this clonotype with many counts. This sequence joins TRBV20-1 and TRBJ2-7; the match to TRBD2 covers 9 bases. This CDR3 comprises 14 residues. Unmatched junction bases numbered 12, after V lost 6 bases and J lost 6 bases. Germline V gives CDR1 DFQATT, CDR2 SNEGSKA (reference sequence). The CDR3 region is CSAAGLARQGEQYF. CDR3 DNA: TGCAGTGCCGCGGGACTAGCAAGGCAAGGCGAGCAGTACTTC.

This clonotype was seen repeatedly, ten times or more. The chain's CDR3 is CASNTGVNGEQYF. CDR3 DNA: TGTGCCAGCAATACAGGGGTCAACGGCGAGCAGTACTTC. The chain employs TRBV28 and TRBJ2-7; 7 bases are shared with TRBD1. This CDR3 is 13 amino acids long. V dropped 7 bases and J dropped 6; count of bases not matched to a gene: 9. Germline CDR1 reads MDHEN; CDR2 reads SYDVKM. Looking up the rest from reference TRBV28 and TRBJ2-7 gives the full variable domain: DVKVTQSSRYLVKRTGEKVFLECVQDMDHENMFWYRQDPGLGLRLIYFSYDVKMKEKGDIPEGYSVSREKKERFSLILESASTNQTSMYLCASNTGVNGEQYFGPGTRLTVT.

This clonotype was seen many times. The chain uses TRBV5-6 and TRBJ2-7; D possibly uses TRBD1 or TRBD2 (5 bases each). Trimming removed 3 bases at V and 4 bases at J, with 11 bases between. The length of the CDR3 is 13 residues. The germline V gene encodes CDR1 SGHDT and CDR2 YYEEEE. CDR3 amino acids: CASSSGPGYEQYF. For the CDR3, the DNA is TGTGCCAGCAGCTCGGGGCCGGGATACGAGCAGTACTTC.

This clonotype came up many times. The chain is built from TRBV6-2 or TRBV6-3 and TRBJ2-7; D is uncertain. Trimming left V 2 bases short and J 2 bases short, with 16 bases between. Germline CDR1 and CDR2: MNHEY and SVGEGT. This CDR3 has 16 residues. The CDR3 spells CASSYHLGRKTYEQYF. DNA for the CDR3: TGTGCCAGCAGTTACCACCTGGGCAGGAAAACCTACGAGCAGTACTTC.

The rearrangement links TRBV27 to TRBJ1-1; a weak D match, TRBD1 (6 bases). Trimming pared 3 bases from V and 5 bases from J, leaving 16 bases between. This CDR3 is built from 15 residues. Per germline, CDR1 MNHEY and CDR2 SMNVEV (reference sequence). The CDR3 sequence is CASSFLGGWRTEAFF. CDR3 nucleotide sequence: TGTGCCAGCAGTTTTTTAGGGGGTTGGCGAACTGAAGCTTTCTTT.

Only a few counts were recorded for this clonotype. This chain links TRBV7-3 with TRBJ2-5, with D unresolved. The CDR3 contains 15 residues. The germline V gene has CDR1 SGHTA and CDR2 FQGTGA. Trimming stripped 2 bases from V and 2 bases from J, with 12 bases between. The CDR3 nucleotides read TGTGCCAGCAGCTTATATTCGACCCCTCAAGAGACCCAGTACTTC. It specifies CASSLYSTPQETQYF.

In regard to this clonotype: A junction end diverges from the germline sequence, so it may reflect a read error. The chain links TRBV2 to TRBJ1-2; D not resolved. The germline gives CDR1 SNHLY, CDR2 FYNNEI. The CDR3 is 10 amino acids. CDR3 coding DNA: TGTGCCAGCAGCGACTATGACTACACCTTC. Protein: CASSDYDYTF.